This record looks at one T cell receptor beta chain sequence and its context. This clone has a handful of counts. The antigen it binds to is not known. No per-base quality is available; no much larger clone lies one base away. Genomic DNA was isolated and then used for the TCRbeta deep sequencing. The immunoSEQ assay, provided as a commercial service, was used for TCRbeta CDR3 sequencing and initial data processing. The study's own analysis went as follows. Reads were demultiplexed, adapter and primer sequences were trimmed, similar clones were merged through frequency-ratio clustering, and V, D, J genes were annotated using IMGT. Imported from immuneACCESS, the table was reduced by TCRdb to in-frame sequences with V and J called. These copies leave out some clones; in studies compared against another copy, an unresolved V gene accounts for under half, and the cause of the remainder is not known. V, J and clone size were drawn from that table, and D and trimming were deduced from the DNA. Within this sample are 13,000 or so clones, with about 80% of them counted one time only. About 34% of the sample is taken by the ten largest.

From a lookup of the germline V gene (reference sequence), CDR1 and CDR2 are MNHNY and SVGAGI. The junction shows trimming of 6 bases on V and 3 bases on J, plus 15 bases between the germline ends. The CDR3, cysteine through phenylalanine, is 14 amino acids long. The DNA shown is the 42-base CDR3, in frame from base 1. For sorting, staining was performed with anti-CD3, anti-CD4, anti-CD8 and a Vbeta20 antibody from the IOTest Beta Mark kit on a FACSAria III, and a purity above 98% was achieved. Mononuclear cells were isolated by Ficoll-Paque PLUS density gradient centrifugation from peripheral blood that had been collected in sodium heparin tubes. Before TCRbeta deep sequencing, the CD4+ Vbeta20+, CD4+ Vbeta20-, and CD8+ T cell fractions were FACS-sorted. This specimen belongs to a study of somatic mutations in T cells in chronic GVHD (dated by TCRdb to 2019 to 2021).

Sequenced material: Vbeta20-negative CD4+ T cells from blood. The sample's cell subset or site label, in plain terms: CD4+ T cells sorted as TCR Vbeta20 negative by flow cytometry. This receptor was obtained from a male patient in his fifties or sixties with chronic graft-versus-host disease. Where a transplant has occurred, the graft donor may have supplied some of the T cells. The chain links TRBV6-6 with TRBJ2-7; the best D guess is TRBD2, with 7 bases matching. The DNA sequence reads TGTGCCAGCAGGGGAGGGGGGGCGATCTACGAGCAGTACTTC. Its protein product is CASRGGGAIYEQYF.